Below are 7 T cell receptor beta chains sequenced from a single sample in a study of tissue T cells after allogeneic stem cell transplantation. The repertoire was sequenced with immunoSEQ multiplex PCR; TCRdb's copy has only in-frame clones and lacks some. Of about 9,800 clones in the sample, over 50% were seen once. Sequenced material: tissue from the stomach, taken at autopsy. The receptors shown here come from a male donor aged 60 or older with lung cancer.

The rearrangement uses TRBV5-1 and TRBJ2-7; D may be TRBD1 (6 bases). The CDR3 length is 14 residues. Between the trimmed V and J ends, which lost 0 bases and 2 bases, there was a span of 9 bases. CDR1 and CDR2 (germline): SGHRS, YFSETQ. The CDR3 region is CASSLGGLPYEQYF. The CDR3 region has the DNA TGCGCCAGCAGCTTGGGGGGGCTACCCTACGAGCAGTACTTC.

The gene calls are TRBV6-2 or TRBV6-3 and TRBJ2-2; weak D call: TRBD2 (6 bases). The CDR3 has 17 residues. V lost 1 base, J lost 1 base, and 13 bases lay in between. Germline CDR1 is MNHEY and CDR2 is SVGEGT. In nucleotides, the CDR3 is TGTGCCAGCAGTTACTTCGATGTAGCGGTGAACACCGGGGAGCTGTTTTTT. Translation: CASSYFDVAVNTGELFF.

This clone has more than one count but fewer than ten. The CDR3 DNA reads TGTGCCAGCAGCGTGTCGGGAGGGAGCACAGATACGCAGTATTTT. It yields the protein CASSVSGGSTDTQYF. The V call is TRBV9, the J call TRBJ2-3, with 8 bases fitting TRBD2. Trimming took 2 bases from V and 0 from J; bases not matched to a gene: 2. The CDR3 loop spans 15 amino acids. Germline CDR1 is SGDLS and CDR2 is YYNGEE.

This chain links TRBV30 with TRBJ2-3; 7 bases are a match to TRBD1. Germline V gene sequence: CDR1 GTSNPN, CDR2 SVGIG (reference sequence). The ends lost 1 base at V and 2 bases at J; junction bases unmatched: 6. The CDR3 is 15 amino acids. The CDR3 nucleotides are TGTGCCTGGAGTGCCGGGGACAGAGACACAGATACGCAGTATTTT. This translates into CAWSAGDRDTDTQYF.

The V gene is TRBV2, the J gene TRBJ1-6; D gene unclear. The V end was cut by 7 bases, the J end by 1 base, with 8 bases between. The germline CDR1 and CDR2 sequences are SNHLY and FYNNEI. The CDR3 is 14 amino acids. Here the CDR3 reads CASNRGSYNSPLHF. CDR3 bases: TGTGCCAGCAACCGGGGATCCTATAATTCACCCCTCCACTTT.

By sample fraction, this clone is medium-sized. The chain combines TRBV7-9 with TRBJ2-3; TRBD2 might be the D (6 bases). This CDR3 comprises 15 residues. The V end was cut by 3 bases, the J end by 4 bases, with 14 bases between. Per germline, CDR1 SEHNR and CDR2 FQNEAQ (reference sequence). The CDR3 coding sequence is TGTGCCAGCAGCTTTGCTCCTTCGGGAGCAGATACGCAGTATTTT. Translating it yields CASSFAPSGADTQYF.

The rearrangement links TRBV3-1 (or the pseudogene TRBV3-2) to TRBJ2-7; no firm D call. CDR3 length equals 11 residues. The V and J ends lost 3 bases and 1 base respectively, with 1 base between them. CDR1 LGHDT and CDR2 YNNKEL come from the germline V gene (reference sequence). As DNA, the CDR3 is TGTGCCAGCAGCCAGTCCTACGAGCAGTACTTC. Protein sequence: CASSQSYEQYF.